Many counts were recorded for the clone carrying this T cell receptor beta chain. CDR1 and CDR2 from the germline V gene are SEHNR and FQNEAQ (reference sequence). The CDR3 runs to 17 residues. Trimming took 8 bases from V and 4 from J; bases not matched to a gene: 19. This specimen comes from a study of T cells in Graves' hyperthyroidism and ophthalmopathy. TCR beta CDR3 regions were amplified from RNA. A first-round RT-PCR of the TCR CDR3 used the HTBI primer set. A single record per CDR3 protein comes from TCRdb applying MiXCR to the multiplex PCR reads. The repertoire holds more than 500,000 distinct CDR3 sequences, with more than 15% as singletons.

The chain employs TRBV7-9 and TRBJ2-7, with 8 bases fitting TRBD1. The sample was blood. The TCR sequence derives from a woman between 25 and 40 years old with Graves' ophthalmopathy. The CDR3 DNA is TGTGCCAGCGAACGAAAGGACAGGGAAGGACTCGGGTACGAGCAGTACTTC. The encoded protein is CASERKDREGLGYEQYF.